This T cell receptor (beta chain) was documented in a study of pediatric ulcerative colitis. Study-wide background: Most patients had pancolitis, and two had left-sided colitis.

This CDR3 contains 15 residues. Germline V gene lookup returns CDR1 SGHDT and CDR2 YYEEEE. V was clipped by 1 base and J by 1 base, with 11 bases between them. The survey-level immunoSEQ assay was used. Samples were sequenced at Survey level, maximum 500,000 reads. Assay: immunoSEQ multiplex PCR; the TCRdb copy retains only in-frame clones and omits some. The table lists around 61,000 clones, roughly nine tenths of them singletons. The material sequenced was blood. This clonotype was sampled from a boy under 18 with severe ulcerative colitis. This sequence joins TRBV5-6 and TRBJ1-2; unclear D gene. This chain's CDR3 is CASSLRGAGNYGYTF. The CDR3 DNA is TGTGCCAGCAGCTTGCGTGGCGCAGGTAACTATGGCTACACCTTC.